This is a list of T cell receptor beta chains from one sample in a study of T cells in Graves' hyperthyroidism and ophthalmopathy. TCRdb fed the multiplex PCR reads into MiXCR, producing one record per CDR3 protein. The sample carries 650,000 to 750,000 distinct CDR3 sequences, less than 15% recorded once. The sequenced sample was blood. The receptors were gathered from a woman aged 18-35 years with Graves' hyperthyroidism. CDR3s include the opening cysteine and the closing phenylalanine or tryptophan. D genes are given only for firm matches. Size tells how often a clone was seen (once, few, many) or the class of an expanded clone, and some rows leave it out.

v_gene	d_gene	j_gene	abundance	CDR3nt	CDR3aa
TRBV20-1	TRBD2	TRBJ2-3	few	TGCAGTGCTAGGGGGGCTAGCGGGTCCACAGATACGCAGTATTTT	CSARGASGSTDTQYF
TRBV29-1	TRBD1	TRBJ2-1	few	TGCAGCGTTGATTACAGGGGGCGAGGGGACGAGCAGTTCTTC	CSVDYRGRGDEQFF
TRBV7-9	-	TRBJ2-7	many	TGTGCCAGCAGTGCTAGTTCTTACGAGCAGTACTTC	CASSASSYEQYF
TRBV7-9	-	TRBJ1-1	many	TGTGCCAGCAGCAGACAGGCGGGGACTGAAGCTTTCTTT	CASSRQAGTEAFF
TRBV6-2/TRBV6-3	-	TRBJ1-1	-	TGTGCCAGCAGTTACTTCCCGTCGACAGGCGCTGAAGCTTTCTTT	CASSYFPSTGAEAFF
TRBV24-1	-	TRBJ2-3	many	TGTGCCACCAGTGAAAGGGGAGGTGGCACAGATACGCAGTATTTT	CATSERGGGTDTQYF
TRBV30	TRBD2	TRBJ2-2	few	TGTGCCTGGAGGGGCCGAAGCGGGGCCAACACCGGGGAGCTGTTTTTT	CAWRGRSGANTGELFF
TRBV27	TRBD1	TRBJ1-2	once	TGTGCCAGCAGGCAAGGGGGCAACTCGGGCTACACCTTC	CASRQGGNSGYTF
TRBV11-2	-	TRBJ1-2	many	TGTGCCAGCAGCTTAGGCGTCGGGATCCATGGCTACACCTTC	CASSLGVGIHGYTF
TRBV18	-	TRBJ2-5	many	TGTGCCAGCTCCGAAGCGGTTCAAGAGACCCAGTACTTC	CASSEAVQETQYF
TRBV25-1	TRBD1	TRBJ1-2	many	TGTGCCAGCAGTGGACGGACAGGGCGGCATGGCTACACCTTC	CASSGRTGRHGYTF
TRBV7-2	-	TRBJ2-3	many	TGTGCCAGCAGCGCGCGGGATCTATGGGATACGCAGTATTTT	CASSARDLWDTQYF
TRBV7-6	-	TRBJ1-1	many	TGTGCCAGCAGCTTAGATCTCGTGAACACTGAAGCTTTCTTT	CASSLDLVNTEAFF
TRBV25-1	TRBD1	TRBJ1-1	-	TGTGCCAGCAGTGGGGCCGGGACAGGGGGCGCTTTCTTT	CASSGAGTGGAFF
TRBV7-8	-	TRBJ1-1	many	TGTGCCAGCAGCACATGGGACTTGAACACTGAAGCTTTCTTT	CASSTWDLNTEAFF
TRBV19	TRBD1	TRBJ2-7	few	TGTGCCAGTAGTACCGGGGACAGGCGAACCTACGAGCAGTACTTC	CASSTGDRRTYEQYF
TRBV6-2/TRBV6-3	-	TRBJ2-3	-	TGTGCCAGCAGACCCCCAAATACCGATACGCAGTATTTT	CASRPPNTDTQYF
TRBV20-1	TRBD2	TRBJ2-1	many	TGCAGTGCCATAGCGGGAGTCCCCTCCTACAATGAGCAGTTCTTC	CSAIAGVPSYNEQFF
TRBV20-1	TRBD2	TRBJ2-5	many	TGCAGTGCTAGAGGCGGGAGGGCCCTTCAGACCCAGTACTTC	CSARGGRALQTQYF
TRBV12-3/TRBV12-4	TRBD2	TRBJ2-2	-	TGTGCCAGCAGTTTTGAACTAGCGGGGAACTTGAACACCGGGGAGCTGTTTTTT	CASSFELAGNLNTGELFF
TRBV7-2	TRBD1	TRBJ1-5	few	TGTGCCAGCACCCCATCGGTCGGACAGGGGATGAGGCAGCCCCAGCATTTT	CASTPSVGQGMRQPQHF
TRBV7-9	-	TRBJ2-3	few	TGTGCCAGCTTGTTAGCTGCTTCAGATACGCAGTATTTT	CASLLAASDTQYF
TRBV5-1	TRBD2	TRBJ2-7	few	TGCGCCAGCAGCTTCTCGACTAGCGGGAGGAGCGAGCAGTACTTC	CASSFSTSGRSEQYF
TRBV10-3	TRBD1	TRBJ2-7	many	TGTGCCATCAGGGGGACAGGGACCTACGAGCAGTACTTC	CAIRGTGTYEQYF
TRBV6-1	-	TRBJ1-1	many	TGTGCCAGCACCAAGAGGAACACTGAAGCTTTCTTT	CASTKRNTEAFF
TRBV3-1	TRBD2	TRBJ2-3	many	TGTGCCAGCAGCCAAGATCACGCGGGGGGTACGCAGTATTTT	CASSQDHAGGTQYF
TRBV28	TRBD2	TRBJ2-1	many	TGTGCCAGCAGTATAGGGACTAGCGGATACTACAATGAGCAGTTCTTC	CASSIGTSGYYNEQFF
TRBV5-1	TRBD2	TRBJ2-7	many	TGCGCCAGCAGCCCCTCCGGGACTAGCGGGAGCGAGCAGTACTTC	CASSPSGTSGSEQYF
TRBV28	TRBD2	TRBJ2-3	many	TGTGCCAGCAGGCCACCGGGACTAGCGGAACTAACCACAGATACGCAGTATTTT	CASRPPGLAELTTDTQYF
TRBV5-1	TRBD2	TRBJ2-2	many	TGCGCCAGCCATAGCGGGGCGAACACCGGGGAGCTGTTTTTT	CASHSGANTGELFF
TRBV6-2/TRBV6-3	TRBD1	TRBJ2-1	few	TGTGCCAGCAGTGTACGGGACAGGGCGGTTAATGAGCAGTTCTTC	CASSVRDRAVNEQFF